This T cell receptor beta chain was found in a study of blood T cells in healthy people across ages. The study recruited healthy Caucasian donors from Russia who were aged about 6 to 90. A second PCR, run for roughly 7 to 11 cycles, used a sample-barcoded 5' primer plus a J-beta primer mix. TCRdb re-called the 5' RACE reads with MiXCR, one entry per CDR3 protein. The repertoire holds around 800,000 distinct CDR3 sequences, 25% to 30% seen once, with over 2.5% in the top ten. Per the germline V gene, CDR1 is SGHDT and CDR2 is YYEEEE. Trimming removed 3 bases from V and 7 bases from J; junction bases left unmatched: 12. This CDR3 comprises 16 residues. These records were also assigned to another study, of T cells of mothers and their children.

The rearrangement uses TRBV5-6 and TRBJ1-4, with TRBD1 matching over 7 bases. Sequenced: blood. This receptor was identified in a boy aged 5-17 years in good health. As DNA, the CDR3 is TGTGCCAGCAGCTCGGCCCCCACAGGGGTCGTTGAAAAACTGTTTTTT. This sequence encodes CASSSAPTGVVEKLFF.